This TCR beta chain was sequenced in a study of cytomegalovirus exposure and HLA in healthy donors. This clone turned up a few times. CDR1 and CDR2 (germline): MNHNY, SVGAGI (reference sequence). V lost 7 bases, J lost 4 bases, and 8 bases lay in between. This CDR3 has 12 amino acids. Primers for the PCR totalled 60 Vbeta and 13 Jbeta. Here immunoSEQ multiplex PCR was the method, and the copy in TCRdb shows in-frame clones only, minus some. The sample lists 150,000 to 200,000 clones, 82% occurring once. The chain joins TRBV6-6 to TRBJ1-3; D remains unclear. The sequence came from a man between 35 and 55 years old in good health and CMV-seronegative. Sample: PBMCs. CDR3 nucleotide sequence: TGTGCCAGCAATAGAGAGGGAAACACCATATATTTT. Encoded protein: CASNREGNTIYF.